The rows below give T cell receptor beta chains drawn from one sample of a study of beta chain features in type 1 diabetes. TCRdb's table, derived via immunoSEQ multiplex PCR, lists solely in-frame clones and lacks some. The profile shows about 160,000 clones, approximately 8.4% of them singletons. What was sequenced was central memory CD4+ T cells from blood. These receptors all come from a woman under 30 in good health. The CDR3 runs from the conserved cysteine through the conserved F or W. D genes are given only for firm matches. Not every row has a clone size; where given, it reads once, few, many or a size class.

j_call: TRBJ2-2; clone_size: few; d_call: NA; v_call: TRBV6-1; cdr3_nt: TGTGCCAGCAGTGAAAGGCAGGGGACGAACACCGGGGAGCTGTTTTTT; cdr3_aa: CASSERQGTNTGELFF
j_call: TRBJ1-1; clone_size: NA; d_call: NA; v_call: TRBV5-4; cdr3_nt: TGTGCCAGCGGGGTCGGGGCAGGGGACACTGAAGCTTTCTTT; cdr3_aa: CASGVGAGDTEAFF
j_call: TRBJ1-3; clone_size: many; d_call: NA; v_call: TRBV7-2; cdr3_nt: TGTGCCAGCAGTCAGGCCCTACAGAGAAACACCATATATTTT; cdr3_aa: CASSQALQRNTIYF
j_call: TRBJ1-3; clone_size: NA; d_call: TRBD1; v_call: TRBV29-1; cdr3_nt: TGCAGCGCCACAGGGGCTGGAAACACCATATATTTT; cdr3_aa: CSATGAGNTIYF
j_call: TRBJ2-7; clone_size: NA; d_call: NA; v_call: TRBV19; cdr3_nt: TGTGCCAGTAGTATCGCGGAACGGGGTACCGAGCAGTACTTC; cdr3_aa: CASSIAERGTEQYF
j_call: TRBJ2-5; clone_size: NA; d_call: NA; v_call: TRBV7-2; cdr3_nt: TGTGCCAGCAGCTTAGGAGGGTATCGGGAGACCCAGTACTTC; cdr3_aa: CASSLGGYRETQYF
j_call: TRBJ1-2; clone_size: few; d_call: NA; v_call: TRBV7-9; cdr3_nt: TGTGCCAGCAGCTTAACGACAGGATTTGTAGGCTACACCTTC; cdr3_aa: CASSLTTGFVGYTF
j_call: TRBJ2-1; clone_size: few; d_call: NA; v_call: TRBV2; cdr3_nt: TGTGCCAGCAGCGAGGAGGAGTACAATGAGCAGTTCTTC; cdr3_aa: CASSEEEYNEQFF
j_call: TRBJ2-7; clone_size: NA; d_call: NA; v_call: TRBV30; cdr3_nt: TGTGCCTGGAGTCCTCTCGACAGAAGGGAGCAGTACTTC; cdr3_aa: CAWSPLDRREQYF
j_call: TRBJ1-1; clone_size: NA; d_call: NA; v_call: TRBV18; cdr3_nt: TGTGCCAGCTCATATCCGGATCGAGGCACTGAAGCTTTCTTT; cdr3_aa: CASSYPDRGTEAFF
j_call: TRBJ2-6; clone_size: NA; d_call: NA; v_call: TRBV18; cdr3_nt: TGTGCCAGCTCCGAACAGGGTGGTGGTGCTGGGGCCAACGTCCTGACTTTC; cdr3_aa: CASSEQGGGAGANVLTF
j_call: TRBJ2-1; clone_size: few; d_call: TRBD1; v_call: TRBV5-1; cdr3_nt: TGCGCCAGCAGCGACAGGGGTGAGCAGTTCTTC; cdr3_aa: CASSDRGEQFF
j_call: TRBJ1-2; clone_size: NA; d_call: NA; v_call: TRBV29-1; cdr3_nt: TGCAGCGTCCTGAGCGGGGGAGGGAACTATGGCTACACCTTC; cdr3_aa: CSVLSGGGNYGYTF
j_call: TRBJ2-3; clone_size: NA; d_call: TRBD2; v_call: TRBV2; cdr3_nt: TGTGCCAGCAGCTTTAGCGGGGGGGCGGATACGCAGTATTTT; cdr3_aa: CASSFSGGADTQYF
j_call: TRBJ2-5; clone_size: NA; d_call: NA; v_call: TRBV5-1; cdr3_nt: TGCGCCAGCAGCTTTGGGTCAGGGGAAGAGACCCAGTACTTC; cdr3_aa: CASSFGSGEETQYF
j_call: TRBJ1-2; clone_size: NA; d_call: TRBD1; v_call: TRBV30; cdr3_nt: TGTGCCTGGAGTCCGACAGGGGCGGTATATGGCTACACCTTC; cdr3_aa: CAWSPTGAVYGYTF
j_call: TRBJ2-3; clone_size: few; d_call: TRBD1; v_call: TRBV15; cdr3_nt: TGTGCCACCAGCACCGGGGGACAGGCTCTTACAGATACGCAGTATTTT; cdr3_aa: CATSTGGQALTDTQYF
j_call: TRBJ2-7; clone_size: few; d_call: TRBD2; v_call: TRBV5-1; cdr3_nt: TGCGCCAGCAGCTTGGGGACTAGCGGGAACGTTGTCTACGAGCAGTACTTC; cdr3_aa: CASSLGTSGNVVYEQYF
j_call: TRBJ2-3; clone_size: few; d_call: NA; v_call: TRBV4-1; cdr3_nt: TGCGCCAGCAGCCAAGATTGGCAGAGCACAGATACGCAGTATTTT; cdr3_aa: CASSQDWQSTDTQYF
j_call: TRBJ2-7; clone_size: NA; d_call: TRBD1; v_call: TRBV7-2; cdr3_nt: TGTGCCAGCAGCTTAGAAGGGGGCGAGGACGAGCAGTACTTC; cdr3_aa: CASSLEGGEDEQYF
j_call: TRBJ1-1; clone_size: few; d_call: TRBD1; v_call: TRBV7-9; cdr3_nt: TGTGCCAGCAGCGACAGGGGGCGCGAAGCTTTCTTT; cdr3_aa: CASSDRGREAFF
j_call: TRBJ1-1; clone_size: NA; d_call: TRBD1; v_call: TRBV7-8; cdr3_nt: TGTGCCAGCAGCCCTCAAGACAGGGACACTGAAGCTTTCTTT; cdr3_aa: CASSPQDRDTEAFF
j_call: TRBJ2-7; clone_size: many; d_call: TRBD2; v_call: TRBV18; cdr3_nt: TGTGCCAGCTCACCACCGGCGGGAGTCTACGAGCAGTACTTC; cdr3_aa: CASSPPAGVYEQYF
j_call: TRBJ1-5; clone_size: NA; d_call: NA; v_call: TRBV6-5; cdr3_nt: TGTGCCAGCAGTTATAGAGTCGGGGGAGGTCAGCCCCAGCATTTT; cdr3_aa: CASSYRVGGGQPQHF
j_call: TRBJ2-7; clone_size: few; d_call: NA; v_call: TRBV11-2; cdr3_nt: TGTGCCAGCAGCTTATCCAACGAGCAGTACTTC; cdr3_aa: CASSLSNEQYF
j_call: TRBJ1-2; clone_size: NA; d_call: TRBD1; v_call: TRBV9; cdr3_nt: TGTGCCAGCAGCGTAGGGGGGACAGGGGTCGGCTACACCTTC; cdr3_aa: CASSVGGTGVGYTF
j_call: TRBJ1-5; clone_size: few; d_call: NA; v_call: TRBV6-6; cdr3_nt: TGTGCCAGCAGTAGTTTTCAGGGGCAGCCCCAGCATTTT; cdr3_aa: CASSSFQGQPQHF
j_call: TRBJ2-1; clone_size: few; d_call: TRBD2; v_call: TRBV7-2; cdr3_nt: TGTGCCAGCAGCTTGAACGGACTAGCTGATAGCTCCTACAATGAGCAGTTCTTC; cdr3_aa: CASSLNGLADSSYNEQFF
j_call: TRBJ1-5; clone_size: few; d_call: NA; v_call: TRBV6-1; cdr3_nt: TGTGCCAGCAGTGAATTCCCGGGCAATCAGCCCCAGCATTTT; cdr3_aa: CASSEFPGNQPQHF
j_call: TRBJ2-5; clone_size: NA; d_call: TRBD2; v_call: TRBV5-4; cdr3_nt: TGTGCCAGCAGACTAGCGGGGGGGCGAGAGACCCAGTACTTC; cdr3_aa: CASRLAGGRETQYF
j_call: TRBJ2-3; clone_size: few; d_call: TRBD2; v_call: TRBV7-2; cdr3_nt: TGTGCCAGCAGATCTAGCGGGGGGACAGATACGCAGTATTTT; cdr3_aa: CASRSSGGTDTQYF
j_call: TRBJ2-5; clone_size: NA; d_call: TRBD2; v_call: TRBV14; cdr3_nt: TGTGCCAGCAGCCACGGCCTAGCGGGAACGGAGACCCAGTACTTC; cdr3_aa: CASSHGLAGTETQYF
j_call: TRBJ2-3; clone_size: few; d_call: NA; v_call: TRBV9; cdr3_nt: TGTGCCAGCAGCGTACTGACAACCACAGATACGCAGTATTTT; cdr3_aa: CASSVLTTTDTQYF
j_call: TRBJ2-7; clone_size: few; d_call: NA; v_call: TRBV7-2; cdr3_nt: TGTGCCAGCAGCTCCGGGAACTTTTTCTACGAGCAGTACTTC; cdr3_aa: CASSSGNFFYEQYF
j_call: TRBJ1-2; clone_size: NA; d_call: NA; v_call: TRBV6-1; cdr3_nt: TGTGCCAGCAGTGAAAACCACAGCGGGTATGGCTACACCTTC; cdr3_aa: CASSENHSGYGYTF
j_call: TRBJ2-2; clone_size: NA; d_call: TRBD2; v_call: TRBV2; cdr3_nt: TGTGCCAGCAGCCCGGCGGGGGGCAGAACCGGGGAGCTGTTTTTT; cdr3_aa: CASSPAGGRTGELFF
j_call: TRBJ1-6; clone_size: few; d_call: NA; v_call: TRBV6-6; cdr3_nt: TGTGCCAGCAGCCCCCTTTCTCCGACAGCCCTCCACTTT; cdr3_aa: CASSPLSPTALHF
j_call: TRBJ2-5; clone_size: few; d_call: TRBD2; v_call: TRBV7-2; cdr3_nt: TGTGCCAGCAGCCGAGTGGCTAGCGGTCAAGAGACCCAGTACTTC; cdr3_aa: CASSRVASGQETQYF
j_call: TRBJ1-6; clone_size: many; d_call: NA; v_call: TRBV28; cdr3_nt: TGTGCCAGCAGTTTAGGTACAGGGTATAATTCACCCCTCCACTTT; cdr3_aa: CASSLGTGYNSPLHF
j_call: TRBJ1-1; clone_size: NA; d_call: NA; v_call: TRBV2; cdr3_nt: TGTGCCAGCAGTGAAGATTACATGAACACTGAAGCTTTCTTT; cdr3_aa: CASSEDYMNTEAFF
j_call: TRBJ1-1; clone_size: few; d_call: NA; v_call: TRBV7-7; cdr3_nt: TGTGCTAGCAGCTTAAACAGGGACACTGAAGCTTTCTTT; cdr3_aa: CASSLNRDTEAFF